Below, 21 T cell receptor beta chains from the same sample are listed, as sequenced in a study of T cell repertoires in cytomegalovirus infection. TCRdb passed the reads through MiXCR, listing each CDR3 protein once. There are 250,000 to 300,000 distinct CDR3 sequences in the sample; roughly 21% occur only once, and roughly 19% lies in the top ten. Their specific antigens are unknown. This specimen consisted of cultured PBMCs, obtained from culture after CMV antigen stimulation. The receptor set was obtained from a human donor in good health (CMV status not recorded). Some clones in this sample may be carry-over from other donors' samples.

In nucleotides, the CDR3 is TGTGCCACCAGTGACCTAAGTGAGAGACAGATCACCAACACTGAAGCTTTCTTT. This codes for CATSDLSERQITNTEAFF. This chain connects TRBV24-1 to TRBJ1-1; D is perhaps TRBD1 (5 bases). This CDR3 contains 18 residues. CDR1 and CDR2 (germline): KGHDR, SFDVKD. The V end lost 4 bases, the J end lost 2 bases, and 22 bases lay between the germline ends.

The CDR3 DNA is TGCAGCGCCTCCGGACAGGGGACTGAAGCTTTCTTT. Amino acid sequence: CSASGQGTEAFF. V and J are TRBV29-1 and TRBJ1-1; 9 positions match TRBD1. CDR1 and CDR2 (germline): SQVTM, ANQGSEA. Trimming removed 7 bases from V and 5 bases from J; junction bases left unmatched: 5. The CDR3 is 12 residues long.

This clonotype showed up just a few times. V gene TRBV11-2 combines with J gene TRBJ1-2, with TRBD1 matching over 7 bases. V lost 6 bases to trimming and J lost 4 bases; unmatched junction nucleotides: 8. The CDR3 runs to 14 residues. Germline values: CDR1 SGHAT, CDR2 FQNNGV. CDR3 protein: CASRKIGTAYGYTF. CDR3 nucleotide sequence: TGTGCCAGCAGGAAGATTGGGACAGCCTATGGCTACACCTTC.

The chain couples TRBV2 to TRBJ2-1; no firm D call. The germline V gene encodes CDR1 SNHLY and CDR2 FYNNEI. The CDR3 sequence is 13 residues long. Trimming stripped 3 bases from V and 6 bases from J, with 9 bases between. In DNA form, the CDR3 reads TGTGCCAGCAGTGACCTGACCCCCAATGAGCAGTTCTTC. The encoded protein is CASSDLTPNEQFF.

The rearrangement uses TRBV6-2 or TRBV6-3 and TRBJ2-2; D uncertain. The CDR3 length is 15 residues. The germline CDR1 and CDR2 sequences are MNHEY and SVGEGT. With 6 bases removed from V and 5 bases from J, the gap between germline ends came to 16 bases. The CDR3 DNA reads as TGTGCCAGCAGCCACTCTAGGGTCCTTACCGGGGAGCTGTTTTTT. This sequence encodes CASSHSRVLTGELFF.

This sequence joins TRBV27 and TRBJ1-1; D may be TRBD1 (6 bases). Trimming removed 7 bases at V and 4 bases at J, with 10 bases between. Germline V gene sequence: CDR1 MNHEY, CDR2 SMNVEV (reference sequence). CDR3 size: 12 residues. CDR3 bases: TGTGCCAGCATCCAAGGGGGCACTGAAGCTTTCTTT. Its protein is CASIQGGTEAFF.

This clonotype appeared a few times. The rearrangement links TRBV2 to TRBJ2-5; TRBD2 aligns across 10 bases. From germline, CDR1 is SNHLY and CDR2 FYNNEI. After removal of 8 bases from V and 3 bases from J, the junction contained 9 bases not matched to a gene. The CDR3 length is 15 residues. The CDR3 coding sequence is TGTGCCAGCCACAGGGGCCTAGCGGGAGAAGAGACCCAGTACTTC. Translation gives CASHRGLAGEETQYF.

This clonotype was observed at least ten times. CDR3 sequence (DNA): TGTGCCAGCAGCGCCGTGGACAGCAGCAATCAGCCCCAGCATTTT. Translation: CASSAVDSSNQPQHF. The rearrangement joins TRBV9 to TRBJ1-5, with D possibly matching TRBD1 (6 bases). V shed 3 bases and J shed 1 base, with 11 bases lying between them. Germline V lookup: CDR1 SGDLS, CDR2 YYNGEE. The CDR3 runs 15 residues. Using reference TRBV9 and TRBJ1-5 for the parts outside the CDR3, the full variable domain is DSGVTQTPKHLITATGQRVTLRCSPRSGDLSVYWYQQSLDQGLQFLIQYYNGEERAKGNILERFSAQQFPDLHSELNLSSLELGDSALYFCASSAVDSSNQPQHFGDGTRLSIL.

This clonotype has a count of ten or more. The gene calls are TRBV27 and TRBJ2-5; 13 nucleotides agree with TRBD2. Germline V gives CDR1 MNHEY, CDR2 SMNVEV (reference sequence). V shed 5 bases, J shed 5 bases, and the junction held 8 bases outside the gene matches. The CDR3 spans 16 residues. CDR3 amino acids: CASSPQLAGGPETQYF. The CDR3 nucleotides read TGTGCCAGCAGTCCTCAACTAGCGGGAGGGCCGGAGACCCAGTACTTC.

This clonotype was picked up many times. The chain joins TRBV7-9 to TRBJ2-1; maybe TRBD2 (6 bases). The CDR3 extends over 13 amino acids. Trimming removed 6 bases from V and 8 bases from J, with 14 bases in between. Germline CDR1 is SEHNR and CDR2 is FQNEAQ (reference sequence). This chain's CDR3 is CASRPLAIHEQFF. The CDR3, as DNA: TGTGCCAGCAGACCTCTAGCGATCCATGAGCAGTTCTTC.

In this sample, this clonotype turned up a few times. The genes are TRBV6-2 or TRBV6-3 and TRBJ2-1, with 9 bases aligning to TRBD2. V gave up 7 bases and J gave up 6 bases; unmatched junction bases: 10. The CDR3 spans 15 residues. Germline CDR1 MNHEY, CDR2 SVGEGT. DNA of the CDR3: TGTGCCAGCACTAGCGGGATAGGGGGGGTCAATGAGCAGTTCTTC. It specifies CASTSGIGGVNEQFF.

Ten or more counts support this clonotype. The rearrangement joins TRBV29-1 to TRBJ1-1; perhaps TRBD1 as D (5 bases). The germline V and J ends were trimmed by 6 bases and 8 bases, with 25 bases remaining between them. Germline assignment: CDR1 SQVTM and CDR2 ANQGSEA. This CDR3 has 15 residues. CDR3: CSVAPPGWVGNEAFF. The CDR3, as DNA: TGCAGCGTAGCCCCGCCAGGGTGGGTGGGCAACGAAGCTTTCTTT.

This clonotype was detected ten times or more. CDR3 sequence: CASTEGSGNQPQHF. For the CDR3, the DNA is TGTGCCAGCACCGAGGGGTCGGGTAATCAGCCCCAGCATTTT. This sequence joins TRBV7-2 and TRBJ1-5; D might be TRBD1 (5 bases). V lost 7 bases to trimming and J lost 4 bases, with 14 bases between them. CDR1 is SGHTA and CDR2 is FQGNSA in the germline V gene. This CDR3 spans 14 amino acids.

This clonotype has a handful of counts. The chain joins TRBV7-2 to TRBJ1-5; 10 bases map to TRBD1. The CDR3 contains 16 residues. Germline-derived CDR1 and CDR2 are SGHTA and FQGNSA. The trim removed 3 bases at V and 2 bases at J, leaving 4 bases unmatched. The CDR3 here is CASSLPGTGGNQPQHF. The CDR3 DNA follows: TGTGCCAGCAGCTTGCCCGGGACAGGGGGCAATCAGCCCCAGCATTTT.

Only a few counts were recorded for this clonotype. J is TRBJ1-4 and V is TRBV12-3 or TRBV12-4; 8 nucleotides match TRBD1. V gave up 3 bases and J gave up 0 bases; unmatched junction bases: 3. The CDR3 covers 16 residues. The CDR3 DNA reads TGTGCCAGCAGTTTCAGGGGGCTAACAACTAATGAAAAACTGTTTTTT. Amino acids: CASSFRGLTTNEKLFF.

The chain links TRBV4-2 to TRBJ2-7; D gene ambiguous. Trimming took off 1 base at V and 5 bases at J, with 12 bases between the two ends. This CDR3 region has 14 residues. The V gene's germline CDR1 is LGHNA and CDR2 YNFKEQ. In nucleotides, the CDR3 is TGTGCCAGCAGCCAAGCAATCGGTGGAAACGAGCAGTACTTC. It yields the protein CASSQAIGGNEQYF.

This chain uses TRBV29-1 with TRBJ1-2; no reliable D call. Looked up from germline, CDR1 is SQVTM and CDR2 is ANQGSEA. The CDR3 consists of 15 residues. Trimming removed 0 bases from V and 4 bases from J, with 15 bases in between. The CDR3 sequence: CSVEERNLISYGYTF. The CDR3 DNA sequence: TGCAGCGTTGAAGAAAGAAATCTGATATCCTATGGCTACACCTTC.

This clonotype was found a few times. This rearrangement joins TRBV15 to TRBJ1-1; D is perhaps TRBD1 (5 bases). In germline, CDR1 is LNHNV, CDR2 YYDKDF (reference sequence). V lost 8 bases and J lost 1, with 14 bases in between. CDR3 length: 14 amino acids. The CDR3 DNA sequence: TGTGCCACCTGCCTCGGGGGGTGGAACACTGAAGCTTTCTTT. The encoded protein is CATCLGGWNTEAFF.

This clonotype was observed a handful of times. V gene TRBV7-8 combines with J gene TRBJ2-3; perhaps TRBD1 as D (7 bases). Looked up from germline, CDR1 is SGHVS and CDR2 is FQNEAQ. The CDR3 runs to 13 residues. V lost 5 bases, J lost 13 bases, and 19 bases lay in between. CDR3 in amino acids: CASSRGQEGVKYF. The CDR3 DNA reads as TGTGCCAGCAGCCGTGGACAGGAGGGCGTAAAGTATTTT.

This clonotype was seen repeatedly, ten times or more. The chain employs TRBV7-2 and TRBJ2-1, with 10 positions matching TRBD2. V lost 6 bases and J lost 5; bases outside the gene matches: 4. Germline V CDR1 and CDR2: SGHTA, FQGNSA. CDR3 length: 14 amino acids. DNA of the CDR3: TGTGCCAGCAGGGGGGGACTAGCGAACAATGAGCAGTTCTTC. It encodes CASRGGLANNEQFF.

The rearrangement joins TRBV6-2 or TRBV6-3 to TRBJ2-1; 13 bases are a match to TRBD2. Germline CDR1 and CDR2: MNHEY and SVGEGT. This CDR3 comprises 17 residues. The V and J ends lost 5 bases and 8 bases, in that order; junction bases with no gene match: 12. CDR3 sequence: CASSAEKGLAGWHEQFF. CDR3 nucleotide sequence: TGTGCCAGCAGTGCCGAAAAGGGACTAGCGGGATGGCATGAGCAGTTCTTC.